This record concerns one T cell receptor (beta chain) sequence. This CDR3 region has 15 residues. V lost 2 bases to trimming and J lost 3 bases, with 14 bases between them. The V gene's germline CDR1 is SGHRS and CDR2 YFSETQ. The data were taken from a study of lymphopenia after photon versus proton radiotherapy. The assay was immunoSEQ multiplex PCR, and TCRdb's table has in-frame clones only and misses some. The sample holds more than 25,000 clones, roughly 89% seen once. The clonotype was recovered from an older woman with cholangiocarcinoma. Some clones in this sample may be carry-over from other donors' samples. The specimen was peripheral blood, collected from a patient treated with proton-based radiotherapy. The chain is built from TRBV5-1 and TRBJ1-1; D is unclear. As DNA, the CDR3 is TGCGCCAGCAGCTTTAATAATGGGGTTGACACTGAAGCTTTCTTT. Its translation: CASSFNNGVDTEAFF.